This T cell receptor beta chain was recorded in a study of T-cell memory formation after mild COVID-19. Study-wide points: The authors did not confirm SARS-CoV-2 specificity of second-wave clones peaking day 37. Clones shrinking from day 15 to 85 showed even CD4/CD8 mixes; later expanders tilted CD4+.

One entry per CDR3 protein results from TCRdb running MiXCR on the 5' RACE reads. The data contain under 650,000 distinct CDR3 sequences, more than 15% of them singletons. Germline CDR1 and CDR2: MNHEY and SVGEGT. This CDR3 region has 15 residues. Trimming left V 6 bases short and J 3 bases short, with 14 bases between. This clonotype has only a few counts. Its antigen is unidentified. The chain is built from TRBV6-2 or TRBV6-3 and TRBJ2-2; D is perhaps TRBD1 (6 bases). Sequencing used PBMCs or a T cell subset sorted from them (not recorded which). The source is an adult woman who had mild COVID-19 (a few samples of this study predate the infection). Cell type and time point are not known. The chain's CDR3 is CASSYGQRYTGELFF. CDR3 bases: TGTGCCAGCAGCTATGGACAGCGTTACACCGGGGAGCTGTTTTTT.